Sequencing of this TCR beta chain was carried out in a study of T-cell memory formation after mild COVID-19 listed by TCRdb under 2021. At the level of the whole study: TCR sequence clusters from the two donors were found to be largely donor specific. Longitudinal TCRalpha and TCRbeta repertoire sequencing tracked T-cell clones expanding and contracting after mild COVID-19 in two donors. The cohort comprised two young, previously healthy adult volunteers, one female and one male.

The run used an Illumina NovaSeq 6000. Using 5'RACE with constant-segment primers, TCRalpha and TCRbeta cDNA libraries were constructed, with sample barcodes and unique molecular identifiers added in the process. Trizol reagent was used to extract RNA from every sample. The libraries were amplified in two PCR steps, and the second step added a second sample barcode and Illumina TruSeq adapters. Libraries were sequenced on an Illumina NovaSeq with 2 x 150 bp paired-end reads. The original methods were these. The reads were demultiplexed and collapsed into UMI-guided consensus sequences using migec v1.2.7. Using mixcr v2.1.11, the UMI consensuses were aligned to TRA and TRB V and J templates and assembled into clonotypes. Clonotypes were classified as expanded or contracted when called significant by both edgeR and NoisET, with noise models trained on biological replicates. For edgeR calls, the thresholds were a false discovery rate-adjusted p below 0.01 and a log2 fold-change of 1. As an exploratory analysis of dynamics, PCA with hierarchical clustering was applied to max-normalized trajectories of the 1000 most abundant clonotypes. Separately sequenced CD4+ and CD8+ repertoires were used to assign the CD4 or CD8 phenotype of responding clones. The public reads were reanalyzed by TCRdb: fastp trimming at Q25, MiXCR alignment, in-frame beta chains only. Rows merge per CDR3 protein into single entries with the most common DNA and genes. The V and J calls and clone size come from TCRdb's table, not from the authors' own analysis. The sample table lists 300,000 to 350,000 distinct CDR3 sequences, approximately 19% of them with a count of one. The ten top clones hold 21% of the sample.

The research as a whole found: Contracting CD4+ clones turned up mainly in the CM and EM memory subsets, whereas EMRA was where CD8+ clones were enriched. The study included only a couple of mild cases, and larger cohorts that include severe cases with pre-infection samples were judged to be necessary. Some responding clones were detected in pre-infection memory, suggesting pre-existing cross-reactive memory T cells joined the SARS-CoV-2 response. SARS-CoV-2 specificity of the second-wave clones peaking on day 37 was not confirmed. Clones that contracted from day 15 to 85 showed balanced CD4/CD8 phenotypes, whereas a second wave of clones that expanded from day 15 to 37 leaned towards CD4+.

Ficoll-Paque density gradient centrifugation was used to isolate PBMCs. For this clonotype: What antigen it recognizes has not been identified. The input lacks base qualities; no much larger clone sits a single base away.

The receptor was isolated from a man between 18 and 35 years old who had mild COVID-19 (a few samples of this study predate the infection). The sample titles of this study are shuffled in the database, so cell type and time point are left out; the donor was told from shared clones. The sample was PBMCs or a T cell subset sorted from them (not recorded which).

The CDR3 protein: CASSPTQTATFLHF. The DNA sequence is as follows: TGTGCCAGCTCACCGACCCAGACAGCGACGTTCCTCCACTTT. This receptor chain uses TRBV18 and TRBJ1-6; TRBD1 is perhaps the D gene, given 5 matching bases. The CDR3 spans 14 residues, from the cysteine through the phenylalanine. Only the CDR3 DNA stays, 42 bases, in frame from base 1. CDR1 KGHSH and CDR2 LQKENI are derived from the germline V gene. A distance of 18 bases separates the germline ends of V and J, which lose 3 bases and 15 bases respectively.